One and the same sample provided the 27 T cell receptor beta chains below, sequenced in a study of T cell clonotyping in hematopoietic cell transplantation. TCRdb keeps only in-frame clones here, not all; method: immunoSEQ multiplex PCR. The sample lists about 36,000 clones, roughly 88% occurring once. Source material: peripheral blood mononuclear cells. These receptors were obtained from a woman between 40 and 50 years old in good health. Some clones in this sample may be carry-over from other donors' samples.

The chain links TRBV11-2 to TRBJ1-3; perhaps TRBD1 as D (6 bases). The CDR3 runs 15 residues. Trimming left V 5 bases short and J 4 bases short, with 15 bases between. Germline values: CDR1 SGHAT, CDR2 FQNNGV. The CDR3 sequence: CASSKRAQGGNTIYF. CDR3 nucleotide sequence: TGTGCCAGCAGCAAGAGGGCGCAGGGGGGAAACACCATATATTTT.

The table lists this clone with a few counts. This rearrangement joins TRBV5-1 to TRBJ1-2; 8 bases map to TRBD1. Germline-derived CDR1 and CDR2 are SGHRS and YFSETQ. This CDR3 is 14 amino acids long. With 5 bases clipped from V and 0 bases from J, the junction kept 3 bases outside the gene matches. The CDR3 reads CASRVQGANYGYTF. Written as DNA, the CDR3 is TGCGCCAGCAGGGTACAGGGGGCTAACTATGGCTACACCTTC.

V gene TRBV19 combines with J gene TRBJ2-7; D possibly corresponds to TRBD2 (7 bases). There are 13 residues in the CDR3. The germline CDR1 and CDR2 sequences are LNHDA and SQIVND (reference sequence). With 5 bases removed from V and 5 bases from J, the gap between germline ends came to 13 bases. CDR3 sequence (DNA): TGTGCCAGTAGTCTGGGGGGGCGCGACGAGCAGTACTTC. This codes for CASSLGGRDEQYF.

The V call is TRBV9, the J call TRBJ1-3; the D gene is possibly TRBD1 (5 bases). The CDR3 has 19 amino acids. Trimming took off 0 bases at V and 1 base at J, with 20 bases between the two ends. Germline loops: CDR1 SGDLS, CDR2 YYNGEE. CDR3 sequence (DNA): TGTGCCAGCAGCGTAGGATCGTCACCGGGACGGGATTCTGGAAACACCATATATTTT. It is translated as CASSVGSSPGRDSGNTIYF.

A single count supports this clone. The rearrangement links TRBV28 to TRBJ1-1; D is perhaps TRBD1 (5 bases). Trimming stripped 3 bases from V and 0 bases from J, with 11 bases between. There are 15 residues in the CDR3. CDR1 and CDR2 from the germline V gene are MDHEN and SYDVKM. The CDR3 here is CASSFVDSLNTEAFF. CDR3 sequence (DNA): TGTGCCAGCAGTTTCGTCGACAGCCTGAACACTGAAGCTTTCTTT.

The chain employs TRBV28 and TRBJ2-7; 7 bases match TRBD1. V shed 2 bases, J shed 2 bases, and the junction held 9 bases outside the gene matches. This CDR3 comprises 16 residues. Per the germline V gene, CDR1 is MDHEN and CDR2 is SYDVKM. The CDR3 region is CASSLGSRGSAYEQYF. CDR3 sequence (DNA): TGTGCCAGCAGTTTAGGTTCCAGGGGGTCGGCCTACGAGCAGTACTTC.

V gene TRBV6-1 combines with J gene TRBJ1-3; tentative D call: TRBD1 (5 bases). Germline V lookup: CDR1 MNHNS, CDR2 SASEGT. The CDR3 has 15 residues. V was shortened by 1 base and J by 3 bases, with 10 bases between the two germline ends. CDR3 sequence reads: CASSEEAGSGNTIYF. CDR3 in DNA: TGTGCCAGCAGTGAAGAGGCAGGGAGTGGAAACACCATATATTTT.

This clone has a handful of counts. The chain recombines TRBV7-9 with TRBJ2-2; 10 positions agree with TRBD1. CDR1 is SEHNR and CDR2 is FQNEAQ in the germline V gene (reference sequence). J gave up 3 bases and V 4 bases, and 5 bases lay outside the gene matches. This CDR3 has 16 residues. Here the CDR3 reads CASSSLDRGHTGELFF. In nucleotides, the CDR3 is TGTGCCAGCAGCTCACTTGACAGGGGGCACACCGGGGAGCTGTTTTTT.

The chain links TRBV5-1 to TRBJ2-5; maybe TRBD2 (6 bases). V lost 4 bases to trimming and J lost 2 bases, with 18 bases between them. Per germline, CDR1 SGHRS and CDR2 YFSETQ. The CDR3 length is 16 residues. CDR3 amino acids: CASSLGLFRGQETQYF. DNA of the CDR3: TGCGCCAGCAGCCTGGGACTTTTTCGGGGACAAGAGACCCAGTACTTC.

The CDR3 nucleotides read TGTGCCAGCAGATACTCCGGGACAGCGAACACTGAAGCTTTCTTT. Amino acid sequence: CASRYSGTANTEAFF. This rearrangement joins TRBV7-9 to TRBJ1-1; 7 bases are a match to TRBD1. Germline CDR1 reads SEHNR; CDR2 reads FQNEAQ (reference sequence). The CDR3 has 15 residues. J lost 1 base, V lost 6 bases, and 8 bases had no gene match.

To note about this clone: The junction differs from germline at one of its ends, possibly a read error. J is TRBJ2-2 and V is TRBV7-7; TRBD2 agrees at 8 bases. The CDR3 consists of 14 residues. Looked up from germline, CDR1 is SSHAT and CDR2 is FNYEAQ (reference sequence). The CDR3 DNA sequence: TGTGCTAGCAGCCAAAGCGGGAGCACCGGGGAGCTGTTTTTT. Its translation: CASSQSGSTGELFF.

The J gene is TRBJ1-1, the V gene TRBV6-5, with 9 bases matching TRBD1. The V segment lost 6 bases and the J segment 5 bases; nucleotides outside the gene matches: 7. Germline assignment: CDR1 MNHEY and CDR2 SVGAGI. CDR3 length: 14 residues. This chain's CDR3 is CASSKGQGETEAFF. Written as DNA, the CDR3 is TGTGCCAGCAGCAAGGGACAGGGCGAAACTGAAGCTTTCTTT.

The CDR3 DNA reads TGCGCCAGCAGCTTGGGGGGGGATAATCAGCCCCAGCATTTT. Amino acids: CASSLGGDNQPQHF. The chain joins TRBV5-1 to TRBJ1-5, with a possible D match to TRBD1 (5 bases). V was clipped by 0 bases and J by 4 bases, with 8 bases between them. The CDR3 is 14 amino acids. Germline lookup yields CDR1 SGHRS and CDR2 YFSETQ.

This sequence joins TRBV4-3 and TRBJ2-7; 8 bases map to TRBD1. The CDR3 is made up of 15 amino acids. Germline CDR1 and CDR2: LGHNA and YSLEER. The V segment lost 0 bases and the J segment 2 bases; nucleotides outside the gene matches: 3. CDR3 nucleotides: TGCGCCAGCAGCCAAGAGCAGGGGGCCGCCTACGAGCAGTACTTC. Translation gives CASSQEQGAAYEQYF.

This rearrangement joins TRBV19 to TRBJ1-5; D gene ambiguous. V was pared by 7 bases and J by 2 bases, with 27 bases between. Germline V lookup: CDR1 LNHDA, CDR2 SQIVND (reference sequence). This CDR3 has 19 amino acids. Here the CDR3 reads CASKETGVQPYSGNQPQHF. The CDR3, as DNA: TGTGCCAGTAAGGAGACTGGAGTCCAACCTTACTCGGGCAATCAGCCCCAGCATTTT. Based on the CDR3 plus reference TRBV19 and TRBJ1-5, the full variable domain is DGGITQSPKYLFRKEGQNVTLSCEQNLNHDAMYWYRQDPGQGLRLIYYSQIVNDFQKGDIAEGYSVSREKKESFPLTVTSAQKNPTAFYLCASKETGVQPYSGNQPQHFGDGTRLSIL.

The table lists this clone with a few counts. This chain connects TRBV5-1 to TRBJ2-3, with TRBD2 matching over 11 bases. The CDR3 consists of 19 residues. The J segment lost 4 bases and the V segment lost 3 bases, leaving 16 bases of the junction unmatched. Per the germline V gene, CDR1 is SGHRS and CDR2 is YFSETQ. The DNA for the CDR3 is TGCGCCAGCAGCTGGCGGATGGGAACTAGCGGGAGTAGGGCAGATACGCAGTATTTT. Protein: CASSWRMGTSGSRADTQYF.

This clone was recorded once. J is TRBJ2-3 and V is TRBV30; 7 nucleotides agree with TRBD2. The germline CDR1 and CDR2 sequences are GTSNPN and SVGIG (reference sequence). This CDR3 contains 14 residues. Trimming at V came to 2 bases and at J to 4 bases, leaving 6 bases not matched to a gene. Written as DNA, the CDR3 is TGTGCCTGGAGTAGGCGGGAGAGCCCAGATACGCAGTATTTT. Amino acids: CAWSRRESPDTQYF.

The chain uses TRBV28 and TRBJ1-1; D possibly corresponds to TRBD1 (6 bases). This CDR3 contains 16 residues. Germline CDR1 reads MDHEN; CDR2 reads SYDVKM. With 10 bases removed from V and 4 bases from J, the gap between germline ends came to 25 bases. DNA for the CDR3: TGTGCCATTCTAATCGGGGGGCTGGAAGGGGCCACTGAAGCTTTCTTT. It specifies CAILIGGLEGATEAFF.

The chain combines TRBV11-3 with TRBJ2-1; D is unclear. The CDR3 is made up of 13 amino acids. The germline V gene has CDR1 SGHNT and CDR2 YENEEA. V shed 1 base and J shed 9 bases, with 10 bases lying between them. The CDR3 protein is CASSLGTVSEQFF. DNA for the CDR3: TGTGCCAGCAGCTTAGGCACAGTGAGTGAGCAGTTCTTC. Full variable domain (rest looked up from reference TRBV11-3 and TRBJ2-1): EAGVVQSPRYKIIEKKQPVAFWCNPISGHNTLYWYLQNLGQGPELLIRYENEEAVDDSQLPKDRFSAERLKGVDSTLKIQPAELGDSAVYLCASSLGTVSEQFFGPGTRLTVL.

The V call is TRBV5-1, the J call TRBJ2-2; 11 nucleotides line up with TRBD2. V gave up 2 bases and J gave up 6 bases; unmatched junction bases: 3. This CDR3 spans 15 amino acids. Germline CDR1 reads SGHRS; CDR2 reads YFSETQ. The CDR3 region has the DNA TGCGCCAGCAGCTTACTAGCGGGAGAATCCGGGGAGCTGTTTTTT. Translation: CASSLLAGESGELFF. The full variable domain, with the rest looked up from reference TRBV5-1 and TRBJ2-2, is KAGVTQTPRYLIKTRGQQVTLSCSPISGHRSVSWYQQTPGQGLQFLFEYFSETQRNKGNFPGRFSGRQFSNSRSEMNVSTLELGDSALYLCASSLLAGESGELFFGEGSRLTVL.

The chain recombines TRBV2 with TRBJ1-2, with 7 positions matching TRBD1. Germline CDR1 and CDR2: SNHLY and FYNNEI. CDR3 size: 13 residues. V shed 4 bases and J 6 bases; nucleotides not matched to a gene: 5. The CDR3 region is CASSGEGAHGYTF. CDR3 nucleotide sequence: TGTGCCAGCAGTGGCGAGGGGGCCCATGGCTACACCTTC.

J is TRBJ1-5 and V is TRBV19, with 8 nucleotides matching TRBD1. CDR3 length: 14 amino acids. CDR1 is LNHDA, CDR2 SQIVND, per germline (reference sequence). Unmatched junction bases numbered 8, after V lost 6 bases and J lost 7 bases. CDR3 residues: CASSHGQGGQPQHF. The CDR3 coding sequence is TGTGCCAGTAGCCATGGACAGGGTGGCCAGCCCCAGCATTTT.

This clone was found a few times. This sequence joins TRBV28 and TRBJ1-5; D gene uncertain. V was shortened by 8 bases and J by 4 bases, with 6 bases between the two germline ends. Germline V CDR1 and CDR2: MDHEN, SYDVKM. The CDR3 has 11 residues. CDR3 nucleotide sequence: TGTGCCAGCGGCCCGAATCAGCCCCAGCATTTT. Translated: CASGPNQPQHF.

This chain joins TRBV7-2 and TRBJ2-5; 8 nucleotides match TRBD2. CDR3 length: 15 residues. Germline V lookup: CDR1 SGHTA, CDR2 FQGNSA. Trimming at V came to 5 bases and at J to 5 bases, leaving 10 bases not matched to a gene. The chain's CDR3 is CASSPKVAGRETQYF. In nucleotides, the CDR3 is TGTGCCAGCAGCCCTAAAGTAGCGGGAAGGGAGACCCAGTACTTC.

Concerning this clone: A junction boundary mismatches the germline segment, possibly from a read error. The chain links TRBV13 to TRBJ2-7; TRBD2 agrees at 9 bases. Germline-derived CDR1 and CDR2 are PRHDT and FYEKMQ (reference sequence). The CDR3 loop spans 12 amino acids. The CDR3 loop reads CASSLGSGTSHF. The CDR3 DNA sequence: TGTGCCAGCAGCTTAGGGTCCGGGACTAGCCACTTC. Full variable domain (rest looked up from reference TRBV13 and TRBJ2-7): AAGVIQSPRHLIKEKRETATLKCYPIPRHDTVYWYQQGPGQDPQFLISFYEKMQSDKGSIPDRFSAQQFSDYHSELNMSSLELGDSALYFCASSLGSGTSHFGPGTRLTVT.

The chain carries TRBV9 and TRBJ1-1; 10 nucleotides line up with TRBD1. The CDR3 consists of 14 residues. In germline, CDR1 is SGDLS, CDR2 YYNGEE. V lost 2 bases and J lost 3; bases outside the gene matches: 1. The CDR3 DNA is TGTGCCAGCAGCGTTGGGACAGGGGACACTGAAGCTTTCTTT. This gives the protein CASSVGTGDTEAFF.

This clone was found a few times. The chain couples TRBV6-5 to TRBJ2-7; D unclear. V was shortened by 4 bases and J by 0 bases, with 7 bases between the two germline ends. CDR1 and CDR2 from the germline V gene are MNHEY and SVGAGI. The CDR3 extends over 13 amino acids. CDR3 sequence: CASSSHDSYEQYF. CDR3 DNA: TGTGCCAGCAGTTCACACGACTCCTACGAGCAGTACTTC.